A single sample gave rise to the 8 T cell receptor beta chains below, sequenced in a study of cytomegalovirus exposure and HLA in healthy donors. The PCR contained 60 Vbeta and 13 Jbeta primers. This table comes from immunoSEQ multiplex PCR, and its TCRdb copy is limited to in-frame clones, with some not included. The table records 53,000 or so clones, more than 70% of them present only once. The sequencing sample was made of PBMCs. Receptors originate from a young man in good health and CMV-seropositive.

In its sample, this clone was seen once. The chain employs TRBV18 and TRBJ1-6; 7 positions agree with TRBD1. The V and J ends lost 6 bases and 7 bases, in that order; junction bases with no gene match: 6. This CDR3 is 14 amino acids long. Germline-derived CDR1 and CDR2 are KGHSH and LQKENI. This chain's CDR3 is CASSPDRFNSPLHF. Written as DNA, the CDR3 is TGTGCCAGCTCCCCGGACAGGTTCAATTCACCCCTCCACTTT.

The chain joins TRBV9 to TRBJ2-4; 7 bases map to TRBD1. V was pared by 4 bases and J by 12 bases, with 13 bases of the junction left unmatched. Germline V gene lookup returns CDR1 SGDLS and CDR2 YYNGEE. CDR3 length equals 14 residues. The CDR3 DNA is TGTGCCAGCAGCCCTTCCGGGGACAGATTTGGTCAGTACTTC. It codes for CASSPSGDRFGQYF.

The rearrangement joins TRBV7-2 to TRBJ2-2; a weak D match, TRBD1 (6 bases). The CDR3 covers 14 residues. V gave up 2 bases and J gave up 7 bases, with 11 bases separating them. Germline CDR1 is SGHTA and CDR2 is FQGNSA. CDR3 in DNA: TGTGCCAGCAGCTTAACAGGGCGGGTCGGGGAGCTGTTTTTT. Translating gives CASSLTGRVGELFF.

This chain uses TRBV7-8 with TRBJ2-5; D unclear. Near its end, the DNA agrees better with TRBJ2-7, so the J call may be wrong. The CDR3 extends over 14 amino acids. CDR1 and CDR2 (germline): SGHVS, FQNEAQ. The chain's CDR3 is CASSLESQTYEQYF. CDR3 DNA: TGTGCCAGCAGCTTAGAATCCCAAACCTACGAGCAGTACTTC.

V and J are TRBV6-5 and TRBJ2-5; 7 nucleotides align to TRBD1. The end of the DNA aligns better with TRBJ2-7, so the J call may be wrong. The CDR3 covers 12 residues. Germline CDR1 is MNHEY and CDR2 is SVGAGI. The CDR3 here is CASSRQGNEQYF. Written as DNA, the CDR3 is TGTGCCAGCAGCCGACAGGGAAACGAGCAGTACTTC.

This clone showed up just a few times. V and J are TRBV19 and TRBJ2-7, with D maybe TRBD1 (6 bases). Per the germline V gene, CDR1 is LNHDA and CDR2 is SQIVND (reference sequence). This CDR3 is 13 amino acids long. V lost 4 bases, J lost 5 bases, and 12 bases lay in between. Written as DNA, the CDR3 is TGTGCCAGTAGTACTCGGACAGTCGACGAGCAGTACTTC. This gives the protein CASSTRTVDEQYF.

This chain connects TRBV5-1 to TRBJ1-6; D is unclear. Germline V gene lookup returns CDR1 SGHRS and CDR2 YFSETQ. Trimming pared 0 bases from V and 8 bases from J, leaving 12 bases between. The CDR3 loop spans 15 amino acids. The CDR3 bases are TGCGCCAGCAGCTTGGGGCAGAACAGCCATTCACCCCTCCACTTT. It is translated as CASSLGQNSHSPLHF.

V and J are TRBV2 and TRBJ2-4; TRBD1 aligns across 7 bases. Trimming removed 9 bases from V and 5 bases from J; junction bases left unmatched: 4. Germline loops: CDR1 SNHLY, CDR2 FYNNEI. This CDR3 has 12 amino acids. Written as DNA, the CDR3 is TGTGCCAGGAGGGACAGAGAAAACATTCAGTACTTC. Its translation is CARRDRENIQYF.